The 27 T cell receptor beta chains presented below share a single source sample, sequenced in a study of cytomegalovirus exposure and HLA in healthy donors. With 60 Vbeta and 13 Jbeta primers, the PCR was carried out. Only in-frame clones appear in the TCRdb table, and some are missing; sequencing was by immunoSEQ multiplex PCR. The data contain approximately 150,000 clones, around 82% of them seen just once; the ten biggest clones take up 13%. The sample taken for sequencing was PBMCs. The origin of the receptors is a woman in her forties or fifties in good health and CMV-seropositive.

The gene calls are TRBV19 and TRBJ2-1; TRBD1 is a possible D gene (6 bases). The CDR3 sequence is 13 residues long. Trimming took off 3 bases at V and 8 bases at J, with 11 bases between the two ends. Germline V lookup: CDR1 LNHDA, CDR2 SQIVND (reference sequence). In DNA, the CDR3 is TGTGCCAGTAGTATCGGCAGGGGCGATGAGCAGTTCTTC. It specifies CASSIGRGDEQFF.

The chain combines TRBV7-8 with TRBJ1-2; tentative D call: TRBD1 (6 bases). Germline V gene lookup returns CDR1 SGHVS and CDR2 FQNEAQ. The length of the CDR3 is 15 residues. Trimming pared 2 bases from V and 2 bases from J, leaving 12 bases between. The DNA for the CDR3 is TGTGCCAGCAGCTTAAACCCGGGACACAACTATGGCTACACCTTC. Its protein is CASSLNPGHNYGYTF.

The V call is TRBV19, the J call TRBJ1-2; the match to TRBD1 covers 7 bases. This CDR3 has 14 amino acids. V trimming: 8 bases; J trimming: 5 bases; junction bases outside the gene matches: 11. Per the germline V gene, CDR1 is LNHDA and CDR2 is SQIVND (reference sequence). This CDR3 is CASRSGQTGYGYTF. The CDR3 nucleotides are TGTGCCAGTCGGAGCGGGCAGACAGGGTATGGCTACACCTTC.

The J gene is TRBJ1-5, the V gene TRBV6-1, with D unresolved. Germline CDR1 is MNHNS and CDR2 is SASEGT. V was pared by 9 bases and J by 5 bases, with 8 bases between. The CDR3 has 11 residues. The DNA for the CDR3 is TGTGCCAGGGCCGAATATCAGCCCCAGCATTTT. Protein product: CARAEYQPQHF.

This clone has just a few counts. The chain links TRBV5-4 to TRBJ1-1; the D is unclear. The CDR3 is 12 amino acids. V was cut by 2 bases and J by 1 base, with 3 bases left in between. CDR1 and CDR2 from the germline V gene are SGHNT and YYREEE (reference sequence). CDR3 nucleotides: TGTGCCAGCAGCTTCGGGAACACTGAAGCTTTCTTT. Its protein is CASSFGNTEAFF.

The chain links TRBV19 to TRBJ2-5, with 7 bases that match TRBD2. The ends lost 2 bases at V and 4 bases at J; junction bases unmatched: 10. Germline V gene lookup returns CDR1 LNHDA and CDR2 SQIVND (reference sequence). The CDR3 totals 16 residues. For the CDR3, the DNA is TGTGCCAGTAGTATAAGCGGTAGCGGGTACGTAGAGACCCAGTACTTC. Translating it yields CASSISGSGYVETQYF.

V usage is TRBV7-6 and J usage is TRBJ1-4; perhaps TRBD1 as D (5 bases). This CDR3 has 14 residues. The germline V gene encodes CDR1 SGHVS and CDR2 FNYEAQ. V was cut by 5 bases and J by 8 bases, with 15 bases left in between. The CDR3 is CASSPGTEGEKLFF. CDR3 coding DNA: TGTGCCAGCAGCCCAGGGACGGAGGGGGAAAAACTGTTTTTT.

V is TRBV18 and J is TRBJ2-3; TRBD1 is a possible D gene (6 bases). There are 15 residues in the CDR3. CDR1 is KGHSH and CDR2 is LQKENI in the germline V gene. V was shortened by 0 bases and J by 5 bases, with 12 bases between the two germline ends. The CDR3 region has the DNA TGTGCCAGCTCACCACCATGGGGGCGGAAAGATACGCAGTATTTT. This encodes CASSPPWGRKDTQYF.

The chain couples TRBV2 to TRBJ2-3; TRBD2 matches 12 bases. From germline, CDR1 is SNHLY and CDR2 FYNNEI. The ends lost 6 bases at V and 3 bases at J; junction bases unmatched: 4. The CDR3 is 15 amino acids. The CDR3 sequence is CASSPTSGGTDTQYF. The CDR3 region has the DNA TGTGCCAGCAGCCCGACTAGCGGGGGTACAGATACGCAGTATTTT.

The chain has TRBV4-1 and TRBJ1-1; 7 bases agree with TRBD1. The CDR3 is 14 residues long. The J segment lost 4 bases and the V segment lost 2 bases, leaving 4 bases of the junction unmatched. CDR1 and CDR2 (germline): MGHRA, YSYEKL. The CDR3 is CASSQRQGGTEAFF. For the CDR3, the DNA is TGCGCCAGCAGCCAAAGGCAGGGGGGCACTGAAGCTTTCTTT.

This chain connects TRBV6-4 to TRBJ2-7; 7 bases line up with TRBD1. Looked up from germline, CDR1 is MRHNA and CDR2 is SNTAGT. V gave up 10 bases and J gave up 6 bases; unmatched junction bases: 6. The CDR3 has 11 amino acids. The chain's CDR3 is CATLQGSEQYF. The CDR3 DNA follows: TGTGCCACTTTACAGGGGAGCGAGCAGTACTTC.

V and J are TRBV9 and TRBJ1-3; no definite D call. V was pared by 4 bases and J by 4 bases, with 6 bases between. Germline values: CDR1 SGDLS, CDR2 YYNGEE. This CDR3 comprises 12 residues. This chain's CDR3 is CASSSTGNTIYF. The CDR3 nucleotides read TGTGCCAGCAGCTCCACAGGAAACACCATATATTTT.

J is TRBJ2-5 and V is TRBV6-5; D is perhaps TRBD2 (6 bases). V dropped 4 bases and J dropped 2 bases, with 14 bases sitting between them. This CDR3 contains 15 residues. Germline V gene lookup returns CDR1 MNHEY and CDR2 SVGAGI. The CDR3 protein is CASSFGSLRQETQYF. The CDR3 nucleotides read TGTGCCAGCAGTTTCGGGAGTTTAAGACAAGAGACCCAGTACTTC.

This chain uses TRBV19 with TRBJ1-5; D possibly corresponds to TRBD1 (5 bases). The CDR3 has 15 amino acids. The V gene lost 5 bases and the J gene lost 2 bases, with 13 bases spanning the gap. Germline loops: CDR1 LNHDA, CDR2 SQIVND (reference sequence). The CDR3 loop reads CASSVGALGNQPQHF. DNA of the CDR3: TGTGCCAGTAGTGTTGGGGCGTTAGGCAATCAGCCCCAGCATTTT.

V and J are TRBV6-6 and TRBJ2-1; D is perhaps TRBD2 (6 bases). Germline loops: CDR1 MNHNY, CDR2 SVGAGI (reference sequence). Deletions cut 6 bases from V and 3 bases from J, with 12 bases between. The CDR3 extends over 14 amino acids. CDR3 in amino acids: CASRRDSGYNEQFF. The DNA for the CDR3 is TGTGCCAGCAGACGGGACTCAGGCTACAATGAGCAGTTCTTC.

The chain carries TRBV2 and TRBJ1-2; D gene uncertain. Germline CDR1 SNHLY, CDR2 FYNNEI. This CDR3 has 14 amino acids. Trimming removed 2 bases from V and 8 bases from J, with 15 bases in between. CDR3 amino acids: CASSEIRQSEGYTF. CDR3 nucleotide sequence: TGTGCCAGCAGTGAAATTCGCCAGTCGGAGGGCTACACCTTC.

This chain uses TRBV19 with TRBJ1-1; unclear D gene. The CDR3 contains 14 residues. Trimming removed 2 bases from V and 0 bases from J, with 7 bases in between. Germline V CDR1 and CDR2: LNHDA, SQIVND (reference sequence). CDR3 protein: CASSILVMNTEAFF. The CDR3 region has the DNA TGTGCCAGTAGTATACTCGTAATGAACACTGAAGCTTTCTTT. The complete variable domain, with remaining parts taken from reference TRBV19 and TRBJ1-1, reads DGGITQSPKYLFRKEGQNVTLSCEQNLNHDAMYWYRQDPGQGLRLIYYSQIVNDFQKGDIAEGYSVSREKKESFPLTVTSAQKNPTAFYLCASSILVMNTEAFFGQGTRLTVV.

This chain links TRBV7-9 with TRBJ2-7, with TRBD1 matching over 9 bases. The CDR3 is 16 residues long. The junction had 9 bases not matched to a gene; V was cut back by 4 bases and J by 2 bases. The germline V gene encodes CDR1 SEHNR and CDR2 FQNEAQ (reference sequence). CDR3 loop: CASSSYLGTGTYEQYF. The CDR3 region has the DNA TGTGCCAGCAGCTCTTACTTGGGGACAGGGACCTACGAGCAGTACTTC.

The chain is built from TRBV2 and TRBJ1-1, with 7 bases identical to TRBD1. The CDR3 is 14 amino acids. With 6 bases clipped from V and 2 bases from J, the junction kept 6 bases outside the gene matches. In germline, CDR1 is SNHLY, CDR2 FYNNEI. The chain's CDR3 is CASSPTGFNTEAFF. CDR3 DNA sequence: TGTGCCAGCAGCCCGACAGGGTTTAACACTGAAGCTTTCTTT.

CDR3 residues: CASSVEGHFNEQYF. The CDR3 nucleotides are TGTGCCAGCAGCGTAGAGGGACACTTCAACGAGCAGTACTTC. V gene TRBV9 combines with J gene TRBJ2-7; D is perhaps TRBD1 (6 bases). CDR3 length: 14 amino acids. The germline gives CDR1 SGDLS, CDR2 YYNGEE. V lost 0 bases and J 5 bases, leaving 12 bases between the germline ends.

This clone was seen only once. This chain links TRBV9 with TRBJ2-3, with a possible D match to TRBD1 (6 bases). Germline V CDR1 and CDR2: SGDLS, YYNGEE. Trimming took off 3 bases at V and 1 base at J, with 12 bases between the two ends. The CDR3 sequence is 15 residues long. The CDR3 loop is CASSAQGRGTDTQYF. DNA of the CDR3: TGTGCCAGCAGCGCACAGGGAAGGGGCACAGATACGCAGTATTTT.

This chain connects TRBV5-6 to TRBJ1-1; tentative D call: TRBD1 (6 bases). The CDR3 has 13 residues. V dropped 0 bases and J dropped 6 bases, with 9 bases sitting between them. The V gene's germline CDR1 is SGHDT and CDR2 YYEEEE. CDR3 protein: CASSLVPGAEAFF. CDR3 bases: TGTGCCAGCAGCTTGGTTCCAGGGGCTGAAGCTTTCTTT.

The chain uses TRBV6-1 and TRBJ1-2; D unresolved. The germline V gene has CDR1 MNHNS and CDR2 SASEGT. Trimming shortened V by 8 bases and J by 6 bases, and 19 bases separated the two germline ends. The CDR3 is 14 residues long. The CDR3 region is CASRREPGANGYTF. The CDR3 nucleotides are TGTGCCAGCCGCCGGGAGCCGGGCGCCAATGGCTACACCTTC.

This sequence joins TRBV5-1 and TRBJ2-3, with D perhaps matching TRBD2 (7 bases). V gave up 7 bases and J gave up 6 bases, with 21 bases separating them. The CDR3 loop spans 15 amino acids. From germline, CDR1 is SGHRS and CDR2 YFSETQ. The CDR3 sequence: CASSLGGGGRDTQYF. For the CDR3, the DNA is TGCGCCAGCTCCCTCGGGGGCGGGGGAAGGGATACGCAGTATTTT.

The gene calls are TRBV5-4 and TRBJ2-2, with 7 positions matching TRBD2. This CDR3 has 16 residues. J gave up 2 bases and V 4 bases, and 8 bases lay outside the gene matches. The germline gives CDR1 SGHNT, CDR2 YYREEE (reference sequence). The CDR3 DNA reads TGTGCCAGCAGCACAGGTCTAGCGGTAAACACCGGGGAGCTGTTTTTT. Its protein product is CASSTGLAVNTGELFF.

This clone was seen a single time. V and J are TRBV10-3 and TRBJ2-1, with 9 positions matching TRBD2. V lost 5 bases and J lost 7; bases outside the gene matches: 6. The CDR3 has 14 residues. The germline CDR1 and CDR2 sequences are ENHRY and SYGVKD. CDR3 in DNA: TGTGCCATCAGTCGCGTGGCGGGGGGGAATGAGCAGTTCTTC. Protein: CAISRVAGGNEQFF.

J is TRBJ1-4 and V is TRBV2; 9 bases are shared with TRBD1. Germline values: CDR1 SNHLY, CDR2 FYNNEI. The CDR3 has 13 amino acids. Germline trimming cut 8 bases from V and 4 bases from J; bases unmatched to any gene: 2. The CDR3 here is CASLGQGNEKLFF. The CDR3 coding sequence is TGTGCCAGCCTGGGACAGGGTAATGAAAAACTGTTTTTT.